The T cell receptor (beta chain) under discussion was sequenced for a study of blood T cell repertoires in COVID-19. Study background: Material from acute and convalescent COVID-19 was sourced from the United States, Italy and Spain. The cDNA or gDNA used as material had been derived from T cells, B-cell-depleted T cells, or PBMCs.

Participant reports of clinical history set cohort assignment. Under the authors' procedure: Reference gene primer amplification gave estimated nucleated cell counts. The method was immunoSEQ multiplex PCR; TCRdb's version includes in-frame clones alone and lacks a portion of them. D and trimming come from the DNA, and the V and J calls and clone size come from that table. This table holds about 220,000 clones, over 75% found once. V was cut by 4 bases and J by 0 bases, with 13 bases left in between. CDR1 KGHSH and CDR2 LQKENI come from the germline V gene. This CDR3 has 17 amino acids. Sequenced: PBMCs or T cells enriched from blood (not recorded which). The genes are TRBV18 and TRBJ1-6; D ambiguous. This sequence originates from a woman aged 18 to 35 in a cohort exposed to, infected with or recovered from COVID-19 (not recorded which). The CDR3 protein is CASSLVGESSYNSPLHF. CDR3 nucleotides: TGTGCCAGCTCACTGGTGGGCGAGAGCTCCTATAATTCACCCCTCCACTTT.